The following is a TCR beta chain sequence with its context. The antigen is not known. The data originate from a study of T cells in Graves' hyperthyroidism and ophthalmopathy. Overall study: Peripheral blood was collected at initial diagnosis, before any treatment.

General study findings and limits: Most clonotypes expanded in the thyroid (above 0.001) were also present in blood.

V was trimmed by 0 bases and J by 10 bases, leaving 13 bases between them. The germline V gene has CDR1 MNHEY and CDR2 SVGEGT. This CDR3 is 14 amino acids long. RNA transcripts gave rise to amplified TCR beta CDR3 regions. An initial round of RT-PCR targeting the TCR CDR3 relied on the HTBI primer set. TCRdb independently ran MiXCR on the multiplex PCR reads; one entry per CDR3 protein. The table has 560,000 or so distinct CDR3 sequences, around 20% seen once. V gene TRBV6-2 or TRBV6-3 combines with J gene TRBJ2-1; a weak D match, TRBD2 (7 bases). The clonotype comes from a man aged 40-49 years with Graves' ophthalmopathy. Sequencing was performed on blood. CDR3 region: CASSYSAGAVEQFF. In DNA, the CDR3 is TGTGCCAGCAGTTACTCCGCGGGGGCCGTAGAGCAGTTCTTC.